This TCR beta chain was documented in a study of shared clonotypes between healthy human individuals. About the research overall: Donors had three CD4 naive, three CD4 memory, two CD8 naive and one CD8 memory plate apiece.

It was CD45RO-negative cells, positively selected for CCR7, that made up naive CD8 cells, with terminally differentiated effector memory CD45RA+ cells excluded. Every donor, a Caucasian adult, lived in Nashville, Tennessee. This CDR3 has 15 residues. The germline V gene encodes CDR1 MNHNY and CDR2 SVGAGI (reference sequence). Between the trimmed V and J ends, which lost 7 bases and 1 base, there was a span of 16 bases. The assay was run at deep level. Here immunoSEQ multiplex PCR was the method, and the copy in TCRdb shows in-frame clones only, minus some. The sample has millions of clones; approximately 95% are singletons.

The TCR comes from a man younger than 30 in good health. Sequenced sample: naive CD8+ T cells sorted from blood. The chain links TRBV6-6 to TRBJ1-1, with no clear D. The CDR3 DNA sequence: TGTGCCAGCACGGAAATTCCTTCGACGAACACTGAAGCTTTCTTT. This gives the protein CASTEIPSTNTEAFF.